A selection of T cell receptor beta chains follows, all from one sample in a study of shared clonotypes between healthy human individuals. Sequencing was performed with immunoSEQ multiplex PCR; in TCRdb, only in-frame clones are kept and a portion is missing. The data contain just over 95,000 clones, about 68% of them seen just once; the ten biggest clones take up roughly 40%. The sample comprised memory CD8+ T cells sorted from blood. These receptors came from a man aged 30 to 45 in good health. CDR3s include the opening cysteine and the closing phenylalanine or tryptophan. D genes are given only for firm matches. Where a row states a size, it is once, few, many or the class of an expanded clone; other rows omit it.

j_call	v_call	d_call	clone_size	cdr3_aa	cdr3_nt
TRBJ2-3	TRBV7-8	TRBD2	many	CASSAGLGTTEDTQYF	TGTGCCAGCAGCGCCGGGCTCGGGACTACTGAGGATACGCAGTATTTT
TRBJ2-1	TRBV6-4	TRBD2	.	CASSDGAGDANEQFF	TGTGCCAGCAGTGACGGGGCGGGAGACGCGAATGAGCAGTTCTTC
TRBJ2-3	TRBV28	.	.	CASSLTGSSTDTQYF	TGTGCCAGCAGTTTAACCGGTTCTAGCACAGATACGCAGTATTTT
TRBJ2-1	TRBV6-4	TRBD2	few	CASSDGLAGGNEQFF	TGTGCCAGCAGTGACGGACTAGCGGGAGGCAATGAGCAGTTCTTC
TRBJ2-2	TRBV6-5	TRBD1	few	CASSPGQGAIGELFF	TGTGCCAGCAGCCCGGGACAGGGGGCAATCGGGGAGCTGTTTTTT
TRBJ2-2	TRBV2	TRBD2	.	CASREGLADTGELFF	TGTGCCAGCAGGGAAGGACTAGCCGACACCGGGGAGCTGTTTTTT
TRBJ2-7	TRBV4-1	TRBD1	many	CASSLRAGQGDGEQYF	TGCGCCAGCAGCCTTCGAGCGGGACAGGGGGATGGCGAGCAGTACTTC
TRBJ2-1	TRBV7-9	.	.	CAANAQADDEQFF	TGTGCTGCGAATGCACAGGCCGACGATGAGCAGTTCTTC
TRBJ2-7	TRBV4-3	.	.	CASSSQGLSSYEQYF	TGCGCCAGCAGTTCTCAGGGGCTCTCCTCCTACGAGCAGTACTTC
TRBJ2-7	TRBV30	TRBD2	once	CAWAPGLAVHEQYF	TGTGCCTGGGCGCCGGGACTAGCGGTCCACGAGCAGTACTTC
TRBJ2-1	TRBV29-1	TRBD2	once	CSVEGGLAGGYSSYNEQFF	TGCAGCGTTGAAGGGGGACTAGCGGGAGGGTATAGCTCCTACAATGAGCAGTTCTTC
TRBJ2-2	TRBV7-9	TRBD2	few	CASSSSGLNTGELFF	TGTGCCAGCAGCTCTAGCGGATTGAACACCGGGGAGCTGTTTTTT
TRBJ2-2	TRBV13	.	.	CASSLGRVAGELFF	TGTGCCAGCAGCTTAGGCAGGGTGGCCGGGGAGCTGTTTTTT
TRBJ2-7	TRBV13	.	.	CASSKRGVDEQYF	TGTGCCAGCAGCAAAAGAGGCGTCGACGAGCAGTACTTC
TRBJ1-1	TRBV27	.	few	CASSGPGVVTEAFF	TGTGCCAGCAGTGGGCCAGGGGTGGTTACTGAAGCTTTCTTT
TRBJ2-4	TRBV7-9	.	.	CASSLPLWGTKNIQYF	TGTGCCAGCAGCCTCCCCCTTTGGGGGACGAAAAACATTCAGTACTTC
TRBJ2-1	TRBV29-1	.	.	CSVEMAGLYNEQFF	TGCAGCGTCGAAATGGCGGGGCTCTACAATGAGCAGTTCTTC
TRBJ2-5	TRBV21-1	.	.	CASRKKGTGKDSGGETQYF	TGTGCCAGCAGGAAGAAAGGGACAGGGAAAGACTCGGGAGGAGAGACCCAGTACTTC
TRBJ1-5	TRBV6-5	.	few	CATKTGHSNQPQHF	TGTGCCACCAAGACAGGCCATAGCAATCAGCCCCAGCATTTT
TRBJ2-7	TRBV6-6	.	.	CASTDGRYEQYF	TGTGCCAGTACTGACGGCCGCTACGAGCAGTACTTC
TRBJ2-7	TRBV5-1	.	.	CASSPGGPRAYEQYF	TGCGCCAGCAGCCCCGGGGGGCCCCGGGCATACGAGCAGTACTTC
TRBJ2-1	TRBV6-5	TRBD2	many	CASSGGTSGGNEQFF	TGTGCCAGCAGCGGAGGGACTAGCGGGGGCAATGAGCAGTTCTTC
TRBJ2-6	TRBV6-8	.	.	CASSFKIRSNKVGPF	TGTGCCAGCAGTTTCAAGATACGCTCTAACAAAGTCGGGCCATTC
TRBJ1-2	TRBV28	.	.	CASSMPPGIRLNGYTF	TGTGCCAGCAGTATGCCCCCCGGGATTCGTTTAAATGGCTACACCTTC
TRBJ2-1	TRBV7-8	.	.	CASSLAVAGRSDEQFF	TGTGCCAGCAGCTTAGCGGTGGCAGGGAGGTCTGATGAGCAGTTCTTC
TRBJ2-1	TRBV7-8	.	.	CASSFTRFYNEQFF	TGTGCCAGCAGCTTTACCCGCTTCTACAATGAGCAGTTCTTC
TRBJ2-3	TRBV4-3	.	.	CASSQHRTASTDTQYF	TGCGCCAGCAGCCAACACAGGACAGCTAGCACAGATACGCAGTATTTT
TRBJ2-2	TRBV18	.	.	CASSQNSGQNTGELFF	TGTGCCAGCTCGCAAAATAGCGGTCAGAACACCGGGGAGCTGTTTTTT
TRBJ2-1	TRBV7-9	.	.	CASSFGTPNEQFF	TGTGCCAGCAGCTTCGGGACTCCGAATGAGCAGTTCTTC
TRBJ2-3	TRBV6-5	.	.	CASLGRYTDTQYF	TGTGCCAGCCTCGGACGTTACACAGATACGCAGTATTTT
TRBJ2-5	TRBV4-2	TRBD2	few	CASSFWGGHQETQYF	TGTGCCAGCAGCTTCTGGGGGGGACACCAAGAGACCCAGTACTTC
TRBJ2-1	TRBV7-2	.	.	CASSLGYARSGNEQFF	TGTGCCAGCAGCTTGGGGTACGCCAGGTCTGGCAATGAGCAGTTCTTC
TRBJ2-7	TRBV25-1	.	.	CASSDGKEEQYF	TGTGCCAGCAGTGATGGAAAGGAGGAGCAGTACTTC
TRBJ1-2	TRBV6-6	.	.	CASSYSTLNGYTF	TGTGCCAGCAGTTACTCGACCCTAAATGGCTACACCTTC
TRBJ2-1	TRBV6-6	TRBD2	many	CASSYSREGQYNEQFF	TGTGCCAGCAGTTACTCGCGGGAGGGCCAGTACAATGAGCAGTTCTTC
TRBJ1-2	TRBV6-6	TRBD1	.	CASRGTDYGYTF	TGTGCCAGCAGGGGGACAGACTATGGCTACACCTTC
TRBJ1-2	TRBV27	.	.	CASSASHRDGYTF	TGTGCCAGCAGTGCATCTCACAGAGATGGCTACACCTTC
TRBJ2-7	TRBV7-2	TRBD1	.	CASSQTGYNYEQYF	TGTGCCAGCAGCCAGACAGGGTACAACTACGAGCAGTACTTC
TRBJ2-7	TRBV5-5	.	.	CASSLGIFYEQYF	TGTGCCAGCAGCTTAGGCATCTTCTACGAGCAGTACTTC
TRBJ2-7	TRBV15	.	.	CAFSGGTYEQYF	TGTGCCTTCTCCGGAGGGACCTACGAGCAGTACTTC
TRBJ2-7	TRBV14	TRBD1	.	CASSQQGAYEQYF	TGTGCCAGCAGTCAACAGGGGGCATACGAGCAGTACTTC
TRBJ1-5	TRBV6-1	.	.	CASSELGGSHQPQHF	TGTGCCAGCAGTGAGTTGGGAGGGAGTCATCAGCCCCAGCATTTT
TRBJ2-7	TRBV5-4	TRBD2	.	CASSSTSGLAVFEQYF	TGTGCCAGCAGCTCCACCTCCGGGCTAGCGGTCTTCGAGCAGTACTTC
TRBJ2-7	TRBV11-1	.	.	CASSRLLVEQYF	TGTGCCAGCAGCCGACTTCTTGTCGAGCAGTACTTC
TRBJ2-7	TRBV7-7	.	.	CASSLVVGSEQYF	TGTGCCAGCAGCTTAGTGGTTGGGTCGGAGCAGTACTTC
TRBJ2-7	TRBV5-4	.	.	CASSYPQGGMGLAEQYF	TGTGCCAGCAGCTATCCCCAGGGCGGGATGGGGCTTGCCGAGCAGTACTTC
TRBJ2-7	TRBV6-6	.	.	CASAAWGNYEQYF	TGTGCCAGCGCCGCATGGGGCAACTACGAGCAGTACTTC
TRBJ1-1	TRBV5-1	.	.	CASSLQLGTEAFF	TGCGCCAGCAGCTTGCAGCTTGGGACTGAAGCTTTCTTT
TRBJ2-5	TRBV25-1	TRBD2	.	CASSDSPGGGIQETQYF	TGTGCCAGCAGTGACTCTCCGGGAGGGGGGATCCAAGAGACCCAGTACTTC
TRBJ2-6	TRBV11-2	.	.	CASSLSRGFGSGANVLTF	TGTGCCAGCAGCTTATCGCGGGGATTCGGATCTGGGGCCAACGTCCTGACTTTC
TRBJ2-5	TRBV14	.	.	CASSDTLQETQYF	TGTGCCAGTTCGGACACCCTCCAAGAGACCCAGTACTTC
TRBJ2-3	TRBV28	TRBD2	once	CASSTVLAQSTDTQYF	TGTGCCAGCAGTACTGTACTAGCGCAAAGCACAGATACGCAGTATTTT
TRBJ1-5	TRBV6-6	TRBD1	.	CASRGQGSNQPQHF	TGTGCCAGCAGGGGACAGGGAAGCAATCAGCCCCAGCATTTT
TRBJ2-1	TRBV9	TRBD2	.	CASSPSGVPYNEQFF	TGTGCCAGCAGCCCTAGCGGGGTTCCCTACAATGAGCAGTTCTTC
TRBJ2-1	TRBV2	TRBD2	.	CASRGGLAIGEQFF	TGTGCCAGCAGAGGGGGACTAGCAATTGGTGAGCAGTTCTTC
TRBJ2-6	TRBV27	.	.	CASSFLSGANVLTF	TGTGCCAGCAGTTTTCTCTCTGGGGCCAACGTCCTGACTTTC